One and the same sample provided the 10 T cell receptor beta chains below, sequenced in a study of T cells after yellow fever vaccination. TCRdb processed the 5' RACE reads anew with MiXCR; each CDR3 protein has one entry. This sample has around 350,000 distinct CDR3 sequences, with under 14% found just once. The sequences come from PBMCs, collected on the day of the first yellow fever vaccination. The source of these receptors is a man in his late teens or twenties who received the YFV17D yellow fever vaccine.

V is TRBV4-2 and J is TRBJ2-1; the D gene is possibly TRBD2 (6 bases). The CDR3 sequence is 15 residues long. Trimming left V 1 base short and J 5 bases short, with 12 bases between. Germline V gene lookup returns CDR1 LGHNA and CDR2 YNFKEQ. CDR3 protein: CASSQVRTKNNEQFF. For the CDR3, the DNA is TGTGCCAGCAGCCAAGTGAGGACTAAAAACAATGAGCAGTTCTTC.

This chain connects TRBV30 to TRBJ1-5; D might be TRBD1 (5 bases). Germline-derived CDR1 and CDR2 are GTSNPN and SVGIG (reference sequence). Trimming took 0 bases from V and 6 from J, leaving 12 bases between them. This CDR3 is 14 amino acids long. The CDR3 bases are TGTGCCTGGAGTGTTCTCGGGGGTGGTCAGCCCCAGCATTTT. This translates into CAWSVLGGGQPQHF.

This clonotype was found a few times. The chain links TRBV12-5 to TRBJ1-1; TRBD1 agrees at 10 bases. Germline V gene lookup returns CDR1 LGHNT and CDR2 FRNRAP. Trimming took 7 bases from V and 4 from J; bases not matched to a gene: 15. The CDR3 has 17 amino acids. The CDR3 coding sequence is TGTGCTAGTGCCCTCGACAGGGGGCTAGGGTGGGGCACTGAAGCTTTCTTT. Its protein product is CASALDRGLGWGTEAFF.

There are a few counts of this clonotype. J is TRBJ2-4 and V is TRBV11-2, with TRBD2 identical over 13 bases. Germline CDR1 and CDR2: SGHAT and FQNNGV. The CDR3 consists of 17 residues. The V and J ends lost 5 bases and 7 bases, in that order; junction bases with no gene match: 11. CDR3 nucleotides: TGTGCCAGCAGCCACCCCTCACTAGCGGGGGGGCGGAACATTCAGTACTTC. This codes for CASSHPSLAGGRNIQYF.

CDR3 residues: CASSASLDRGYEQYF. The CDR3, as DNA: TGTGCCAGCAGCGCGTCCCTGGACAGGGGATACGAGCAGTACTTC. The chain has TRBV9 and TRBJ2-7, with 9 bases that match TRBD1. The V segment lost 3 bases and the J segment 4 bases; nucleotides outside the gene matches: 8. The germline V gene encodes CDR1 SGDLS and CDR2 YYNGEE. CDR3 length equals 15 residues.

Only a few counts were recorded for this clonotype. J is TRBJ1-1 and V is TRBV10-3; the D is unclear. CDR1 and CDR2 from the germline V gene are ENHRY and SYGVKD. V was cut by 4 bases and J by 1 base, with 10 bases left in between. The CDR3 loop spans 14 amino acids. In nucleotides, the CDR3 is TGTGCCATCAGTGCTCGGACGGAGAACACTGAAGCTTTCTTT. Translating it yields CAISARTENTEAFF.

This clonotype was recorded many times. The chain recombines TRBV7-2 with TRBJ2-1; D unresolved. CDR1 is SGHTA, CDR2 FQGNSA, per germline. V gave up 5 bases and J gave up 10 bases, with 15 bases separating them. This CDR3 comprises 13 residues. In nucleotides, the CDR3 is TGTGCCAGCAGCCGCGGACCCACCACGGAGCAGTTCTTC. Translation: CASSRGPTTEQFF.

This clonotype came up many times. This chain connects TRBV5-1 to TRBJ2-3, with a weak D call TRBD1 (5 bases). The V end lost 2 bases, the J end lost 0 bases, and 10 bases lay between the germline ends. Germline CDR1 and CDR2: SGHRS and YFSETQ. The CDR3 runs to 15 residues. Written as DNA, the CDR3 is TGCGCCAGCAGCTTCGGACAAACTAGCACAGATACGCAGTATTTT. Translation: CASSFGQTSTDTQYF.

This clonotype was detected only a few times. V is TRBV30 and J is TRBJ2-7, with TRBD2 matching 8 bases. CDR1 is GTSNPN, CDR2 SVGIG, per germline (reference sequence). J lost 7 bases, V lost 0 bases, and 8 bases had no gene match. The CDR3 runs 14 residues. The CDR3 region has the DNA TGTGCCTGGAGTGTACGAGCGGGGGTTGGTGAGCAGTACTTC. It translates to CAWSVRAGVGEQYF.

V and J are TRBV7-3 and TRBJ2-1; 13 nucleotides align to TRBD2. After removal of 1 base from V and 8 bases from J, the junction contained 11 bases not matched to a gene. The CDR3 is 18 residues long. Germline-derived CDR1 and CDR2 are SGHTA and FQGTGA. The CDR3 region is CASSLNHGLAGDQDEQFF. DNA of the CDR3: TGTGCCAGCAGCTTAAACCACGGACTAGCGGGGGACCAGGATGAGCAGTTCTTC. The variable domain in full, completed from reference TRBV7-3 and TRBJ2-1, reads GAGVSQTPSNKVTEKGKYVELRCDPISGHTALYWYRQSLGQGPEFLIYFQGTGAADDSGLPNDRFFAVRPEGSVSTLKIQRTERGDSAVYLCASSLNHGLAGDQDEQFFGPGTRLTVL.